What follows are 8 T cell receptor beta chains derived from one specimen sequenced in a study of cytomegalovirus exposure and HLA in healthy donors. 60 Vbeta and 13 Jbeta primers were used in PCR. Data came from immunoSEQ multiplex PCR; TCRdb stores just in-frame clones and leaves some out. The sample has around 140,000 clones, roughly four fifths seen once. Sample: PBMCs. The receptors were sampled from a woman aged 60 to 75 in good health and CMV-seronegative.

The CDR3 here is CASRGTSGINTDTQYF. The DNA for the CDR3 is TGCGCCAGCAGGGGTACATCAGGGATTAACACAGATACGCAGTATTTT. The chain is built from TRBV5-1 and TRBJ2-3; D may be TRBD1 (5 bases). The germline V gene has CDR1 SGHRS and CDR2 YFSETQ. V was shortened by 5 bases and J by 2 bases, with 18 bases between the two germline ends. The CDR3 is 16 amino acids.

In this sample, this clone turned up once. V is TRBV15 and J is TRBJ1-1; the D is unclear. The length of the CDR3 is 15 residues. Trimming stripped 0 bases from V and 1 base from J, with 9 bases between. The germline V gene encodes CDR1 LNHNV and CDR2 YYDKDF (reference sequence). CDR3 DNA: TGTGCCACCAGCAGAGATGTAGGCGGGAACACTGAAGCTTTCTTT. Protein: CATSRDVGGNTEAFF.

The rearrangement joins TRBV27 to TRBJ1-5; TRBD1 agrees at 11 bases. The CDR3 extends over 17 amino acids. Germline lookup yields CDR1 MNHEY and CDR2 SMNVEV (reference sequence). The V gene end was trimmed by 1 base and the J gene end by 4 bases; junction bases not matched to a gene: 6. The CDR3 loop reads CASSLWKRDRGNQPQHF. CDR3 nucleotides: TGTGCCAGCAGTTTATGGAAGAGGGACAGGGGGAATCAGCCCCAGCATTTT.

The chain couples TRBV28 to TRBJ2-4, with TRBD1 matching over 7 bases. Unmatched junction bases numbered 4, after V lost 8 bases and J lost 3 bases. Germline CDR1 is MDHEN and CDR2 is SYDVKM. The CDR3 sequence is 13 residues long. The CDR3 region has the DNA TGTGCCAGCGGTCAGGGGGACAAAAACATTCAGTACTTC. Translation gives CASGQGDKNIQYF.

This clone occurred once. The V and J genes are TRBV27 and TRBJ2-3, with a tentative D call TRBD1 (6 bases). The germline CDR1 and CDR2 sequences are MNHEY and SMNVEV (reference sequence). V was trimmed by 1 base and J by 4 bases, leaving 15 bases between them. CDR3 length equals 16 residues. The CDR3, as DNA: TGTGCCAGCAGTTTATTGGCCACAGGGTTCTCAGATACGCAGTATTTT. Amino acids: CASSLLATGFSDTQYF.

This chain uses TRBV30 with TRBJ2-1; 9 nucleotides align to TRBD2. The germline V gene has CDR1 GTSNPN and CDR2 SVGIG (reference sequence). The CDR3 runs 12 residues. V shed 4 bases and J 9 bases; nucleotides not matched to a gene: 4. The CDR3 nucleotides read TGTGCCTGGACTAGCGGGGATACTGAGCAGTTCTTC. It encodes CAWTSGDTEQFF.

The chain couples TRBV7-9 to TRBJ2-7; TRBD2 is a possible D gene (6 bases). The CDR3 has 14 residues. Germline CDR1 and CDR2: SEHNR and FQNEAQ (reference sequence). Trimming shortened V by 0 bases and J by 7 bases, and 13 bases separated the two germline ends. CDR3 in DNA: TGTGCCAGCAGCTTAGCGGGGGGAACGGGGGAGCAGTACTTC. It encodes CASSLAGGTGEQYF.

This CDR3 reads CASSREGLGGNEQFF. In nucleotides, the CDR3 is TGTGCCAGCAGTAGGGAGGGGCTAGGAGGGAATGAGCAGTTCTTC. The chain is built from TRBV28 and TRBJ2-1, with 7 positions matching TRBD2. Germline CDR1 is MDHEN and CDR2 is SYDVKM. This CDR3 comprises 15 residues. V was clipped by 5 bases and J by 7 bases; unmatched bases: 11.